This is a list of T cell receptor beta chains from one sample in a study of shared clonotypes between healthy human individuals. Profiling relied on immunoSEQ multiplex PCR, and the TCRdb table lists in-frame clones only, not all of them. The sample lists about 1.1 million clones; approximately 77% were seen once. The sample was memory CD4+ T cells from PBMCs. Receptors originate from a man aged 18 to 29 in good health. Some clones in this sample may be carry-over from other donors' samples. CDR3s include the opening cysteine and the closing phenylalanine or tryptophan. The D gene is left open where the match is weak. Clone size appears in some rows only: once, few, many, or a class for an expanded clone.

size	V	length	D	J	CDR3	DNA
-	TRBV7-3	12	-	TRBJ1-1	CASSYGHTEAFF	TGTGCCAGCAGCTACGGACATACTGAAGCTTTCTTT
-	TRBV2	13	-	TRBJ2-3	CASSVAGTDTQYF	TGTGCCAGCAGCGTAGCGGGCACAGATACGCAGTATTTT
-	TRBV6-1	15	TRBD1	TRBJ1-2	CASSVRTGGGYGYTF	TGTGCCAGCAGTGTCCGGACAGGGGGAGGCTATGGCTACACCTTC
few	TRBV28	16	TRBD1	TRBJ1-4	CASSLEGAGLREKLFF	TGTGCCAGCAGTTTAGAGGGGGCCGGACTCAGAGAAAAACTGTTTTTT
-	TRBV7-2	13	TRBD2	TRBJ2-3	CASGGGPLDTQYF	TGTGCCAGCGGGGGGGGACCCCTAGATACGCAGTATTTT
few	TRBV7-2	15	TRBD1	TRBJ2-2	CASSLSQGYTGELFF	TGTGCCAGCAGCTTATCACAGGGGTACACCGGGGAGCTGTTTTTT
-	TRBV28	13	-	TRBJ2-7	CASSPGSFYEQYF	TGTGCCAGCAGCCCCGGGAGTTTCTACGAGCAGTACTTC
-	TRBV6-4	15	TRBD2	TRBJ2-1	CASSVAGLHYNEQFF	TGTGCCAGCAGTGTAGCGGGCCTACACTACAATGAGCAGTTCTTC
-	TRBV28	15	-	TRBJ1-1	CASSFLGWEDTEAFF	TGTGCCAGCAGTTTCTTGGGCTGGGAGGACACTGAAGCTTTCTTT
-	TRBV5-1	15	TRBD1	TRBJ2-7	CASSQTGGASYEQYF	TGCGCCAGCAGCCAGACAGGGGGCGCTTCCTACGAGCAGTACTTC
-	TRBV4-2	16	-	TRBJ2-3	CASSQARAPSTDTQYF	TGTGCCAGCAGCCAAGCAAGGGCTCCTAGCACAGATACGCAGTATTTT
-	TRBV19	15	-	TRBJ1-1	CASSIVGDSNTEAFF	TGTGCCAGTAGTATAGTTGGGGATTCGAACACTGAAGCTTTCTTT
-	TRBV12-1	12	-	TRBJ2-1	CASTPFDGEQFF	TGTGCCAGCACCCCGTTCGATGGTGAGCAGTTCTTC
-	TRBV2	12	-	TRBJ2-5	CASSEPVAGYYF	TGTGCCAGCAGTGAACCTGTGGCAGGGTATTACTTC
-	TRBV5-5	13	-	TRBJ2-5	CASSSSRGETQYF	TGTGCCAGCAGCTCGTCCAGGGGAGAGACCCAGTACTTC
many	TRBV2	17	TRBD1	TRBJ1-1	CASSRTGPRGEGTEAFF	TGTGCCAGCAGTCGGACAGGGCCCAGGGGTGAAGGCACTGAAGCTTTCTTT
-	TRBV19	14	-	TRBJ1-3	CASRNAKSGNTIYF	TGTGCCAGTAGGAACGCCAAGTCTGGAAACACCATATATTTT
-	TRBV28	14	-	TRBJ1-5	CASKVRYSNQPQHF	TGTGCCAGCAAGGTCAGATATAGCAATCAGCCCCAGCATTTT
-	TRBV30	12	-	TRBJ2-3	CAWTSTSDTQYF	TGTGCCTGGACTAGCACCTCAGATACGCAGTATTTT
once	TRBV28	14	TRBD1	TRBJ1-2	CASRIQGANYGYTF	TGTGCCAGCAGAATACAGGGGGCTAACTATGGCTACACCTTC
-	TRBV5-8	17	TRBD1	TRBJ2-7	CASSLNAPPLTGDEQYF	TGTGCCAGCAGCTTGAACGCACCCCCACTGACAGGGGACGAGCAGTACTTC
-	TRBV29-1	15	-	TRBJ2-7	CSVEWPPGDFYEQYF	TGCAGCGTTGAATGGCCACCCGGGGATTTCTACGAGCAGTACTTC
-	TRBV29-1	14	-	TRBJ1-2	CSVELGGPIYGYTF	TGCAGCGTTGAATTGGGGGGCCCAATTTATGGCTACACCTTC
many	TRBV9	15	-	TRBJ1-1	CASSPRPGLNTEAFF	TGTGCCAGCAGCCCTCGCCCCGGGCTGAACACTGAAGCTTTCTTT
-	TRBV9	15	TRBD2	TRBJ2-2	CASSRSRGDTGELFF	TGTGCCAGCAGCCGCTCCCGGGGGGACACCGGGGAGCTGTTTTTT
-	TRBV11-2	15	-	TRBJ2-7	CASSLSDSRTSEQYF	TGTGCCAGCAGCTTATCTGACAGCCGGACTTCCGAGCAGTACTTC
-	TRBV2	15	-	TRBJ2-5	CASSQSLGYQETQYF	TGTGCCAGCAGTCAAAGTCTGGGGTACCAAGAGACCCAGTACTTC
few	TRBV28	14	-	TRBJ1-2	CASSSTGLLYGYTF	TGTGCCAGCAGTTCAACAGGGCTACTGTATGGCTACACCTTC
-	TRBV18	15	-	TRBJ1-6	CASSLTDSVESPLHF	TGTGCCAGCTCACTAACAGACAGCGTTGAATCACCCCTCCACTTT
few	TRBV4-2	15	TRBD1	TRBJ1-2	CASSQGQGAVYGYTF	TGTGCCAGCAGCCAAGGACAGGGGGCGGTGTATGGCTACACCTTC
few	TRBV9	13	-	TRBJ1-3	CASSITGGNTIYF	TGTGCCAGCAGCATAACAGGAGGAAACACCATATATTTT
-	TRBV4-1	16	TRBD2	TRBJ2-5	CASSQGQAGGGEPQYF	TGCGCCAGCAGCCAAGGCCAGGCGGGGGGTGGTGAGCCCCAGTACTTC
-	TRBV19	14	-	TRBJ1-2	CASSIDWSSVGYTF	TGTGCCAGTAGTATAGATTGGAGTTCGGTTGGCTACACCTTC
few	TRBV6-5	15	-	TRBJ2-5	CASSLGTHKGETQYF	TGTGCCAGCAGTCTCGGGACTCATAAGGGGGAGACCCAGTACTTC
-	TRBV6-1	12	-	TRBJ2-7	CASSSDSHEQYF	TGTGCCAGCAGTTCAGACAGCCACGAGCAGTACTTC
-	TRBV27	14	-	TRBJ2-1	CASSLGVNYNEQFF	TGTGCCAGCAGTTTAGGAGTAAACTACAATGAGCAGTTCTTC
-	TRBV5-8	17	TRBD2	TRBJ2-1	CASSLTGTSGRGDEQFF	TGTGCCAGCAGTTTAACCGGGACTAGCGGGAGAGGGGATGAGCAGTTCTTC
-	TRBV2	13	-	TRBJ2-2	CASITTNTGELFF	TGTGCCAGCATTACAACGAACACCGGGGAGCTGTTTTTT
-	TRBV5-8	15	TRBD1	TRBJ2-7	CASSPRDRRTYEQYF	TGTGCCAGCAGCCCCCGGGACAGGCGAACCTACGAGCAGTACTTC
-	TRBV2	15	-	TRBJ1-2	CASSERWGREAGYTF	TGTGCCAGCAGTGAACGGTGGGGCAGGGAAGCGGGCTACACCTTC
-	TRBV7-2	14	TRBD2	TRBJ2-7	CASSVTSGSDEQYF	TGTGCCAGCAGCGTGACTAGCGGGAGCGACGAGCAGTACTTC
-	TRBV7-2	16	TRBD2	TRBJ2-1	CASSLAASGGYNEQFF	TGTGCCAGCAGCTTAGCAGCCAGCGGGGGTTACAATGAGCAGTTCTTC
-	TRBV5-1	17	TRBD2	TRBJ2-1	CASSSPRGTSGAGEQFF	TGCGCCAGCAGCTCGCCACGAGGGACTAGTGGGGCCGGCGAGCAGTTCTTC
-	TRBV27	16	-	TRBJ1-1	CASSLSGQGFDTEAFF	TGTGCCAGCAGTTTATCAGGGCAGGGTTTCGACACTGAAGCTTTCTTT
once	TRBV25-1	13	-	TRBJ2-1	CASPRLTRGEQFF	TGTGCCAGCCCCCGACTCACCCGGGGGGAGCAGTTCTTC
-	TRBV5-1	20	-	TRBJ2-2	CASSPQGGPIGPKGTGELFF	TGCGCCAGCAGCCCTCAAGGTGGCCCCATTGGTCCCAAAGGAACCGGGGAGCTGTTTTTT
-	TRBV10-3	15	TRBD1	TRBJ2-2	CAISTGTVNTGELFF	TGTGCCATCAGTACCGGGACAGTGAACACCGGGGAGCTGTTTTTT
-	TRBV18	14	-	TRBJ2-5	CASSPYSAKETQYF	TGTGCCAGCTCACCCTACTCCGCTAAAGAGACCCAGTACTTC
-	TRBV11-2	14	-	TRBJ2-1	CASSAQSRYNEQFF	TGTGCCAGCAGCGCCCAAAGCCGCTACAATGAGCAGTTCTTC
-	TRBV28	14	-	TRBJ1-2	CASSIRQTNYGYTF	TGTGCCAGCAGTATCAGACAGACCAACTATGGCTACACCTTC
-	TRBV2	14	-	TRBJ1-5	CASSDRGRNQPQHF	TGTGCCAGCAGTGATCGGGGGAGGAATCAGCCCCAGCATTTT
once	TRBV19	13	-	TRBJ1-2	CASKHRASYGYTF	TGTGCCAGTAAGCACAGGGCCAGCTATGGCTACACCTTC
many	TRBV2	14	-	TRBJ2-7	CASSVRGRGYEQYF	TGTGCCAGCAGTGTACGGGGAAGAGGGTACGAGCAGTACTTC
-	TRBV5-1	15	TRBD1	TRBJ1-3	CASSRTGSGLYTIYF	TGCGCCAGCAGCCGGACAGGGTCGGGACTATACACCATATATTTT
-	TRBV5-1	18	TRBD2	TRBJ2-3	CASSLGLAGVRSADTQYF	TGCGCCAGCAGCTTGGGACTAGCGGGAGTTAGGAGCGCAGATACGCAGTATTTT
once	TRBV5-6	16	TRBD2	TRBJ2-1	CASSLEAAGGYNEQFF	TGTGCCAGCAGCTTGGAGGCAGCGGGAGGCTACAATGAGCAGTTCTTC
few	TRBV28	15	TRBD1	TRBJ1-5	CASSASGGRGQPQHF	TGTGCCAGCAGTGCCTCAGGGGGCCGGGGTCAGCCCCAGCATTTT
-	TRBV7-9	18	-	TRBJ2-7	CASSLRLRESPGDYEQYF	TGTGCCAGCAGCTTACGACTAAGGGAATCCCCGGGAGACTACGAGCAGTACTTC